These 21 T cell receptor beta chains were sequenced from one sample in a study of molecular identifiers for immune sequencing clone quantification listed by TCRdb under 2018. Library preparation was by PCR. Sequencing relied on an Illumina HiSeq 4000. TCRdb passed the public sequencing reads through fastp at Q25 and MiXCR, retaining productive beta sequences. Identical CDR3 proteins give one entry, which carries the most common genes and DNA. The sample table lists about 320,000 distinct CDR3 sequences, 20% to 25% of them with a count of one. Under 0.95% of the sample goes to the ten largest clones. Sequenced: naive CD8+ T cells from blood, with Jurkat cell RNA spiked in. Interpreted using the paper, the cell subset or site label stands for: FACS-sorted CD8+CD4-CCR7+CD45RA+ naive T cells. Source of these receptors: a human donor in good health. Some libraries in this study had Jurkat cell RNA spiked in.

The chain recombines TRBV5-1 with TRBJ1-1; D unclear. Deletions cut 4 bases from V and 4 bases from J, with 8 bases between. Germline values: CDR1 SGHRS, CDR2 YFSETQ. The CDR3 runs to 12 residues. CDR3 residues: CASSVPSTEAFF. DNA for the CDR3: TGCGCCAGCAGCGTGCCGAGCACTGAAGCTTTCTTT.

This clonotype was counted at least ten times. The chain has TRBV6-2 or TRBV6-3 and TRBJ2-4; D gene uncertain. Trimming shortened V by 1 base and J by 3 bases, and 7 bases separated the two germline ends. The CDR3 has 14 amino acids. Germline CDR1 is MNHEY and CDR2 is SVGEGT. The chain's CDR3 is CASSYLDDKNIQYF. The DNA of the CDR3 is TGTGCCAGCAGTTACTTGGACGACAAAAACATTCAGTACTTC.

CDR3 sequence reads: CASTPSWGGKDYEQYF. The DNA of the CDR3 is TGTGCCAGCACCCCATCTTGGGGGGGCAAGGACTACGAGCAGTACTTC. The V and J genes are TRBV12-3 or TRBV12-4 and TRBJ2-7; D perhaps matches TRBD2 (7 bases). The V end lost 7 bases, the J end lost 3 bases, and 22 bases lay between the germline ends. CDR3 length: 16 residues.

This clonotype was observed many times. V is TRBV20-1 and J is TRBJ2-7, with TRBD1 matching over 7 bases. The germline gives CDR1 DFQATT, CDR2 SNEGSKA (reference sequence). With 0 bases clipped from V and 0 bases from J, the junction kept 5 bases outside the gene matches. The CDR3 length is 15 residues. CDR3 sequence reads: CSARDRDSNSYEQYF. In nucleotides, the CDR3 is TGCAGTGCTAGAGATAGGGACAGTAACTCCTACGAGCAGTACTTC.

This clonotype appeared many times. The rearrangement links TRBV2 to TRBJ1-2; possible D gene TRBD1, 5 bases. Trimming shortened V by 10 bases and J by 7 bases, and 22 bases separated the two germline ends. CDR3 length: 14 residues. Germline-derived CDR1 and CDR2 are SNHLY and FYNNEI. This chain's CDR3 is CATLVEGPFSGYTF. CDR3 bases: TGTGCCACCCTAGTCGAGGGGCCATTCTCTGGCTACACCTTC.

In its sample, this clonotype was seen a few times. The chain joins TRBV3-2 to TRBJ2-7. TRBV3-2 is shown as a pseudogene. The CDR3 is made up of 16 amino acids. As DNA, the CDR3 is TGTGCCAGCAGCCCCCCGTTTTTGCCCGAACCATACGAGCAGTACTTC. It yields the protein CASSPPFLPEPYEQYF.

Points on this clonotype: A read error is possible here, since a much larger clone lies one base away. V is TRBV2 and J is TRBJ1-5; D gene ambiguous. Germline V lookup: CDR1 SNHLY, CDR2 FYNNEI. The CDR3 extends over 14 amino acids. The CDR3 reads CACSPSEGNQPQHF. CDR3 DNA: TGTGCCTGCAGTCCATCGGAAGGCAATCAGCCCCAGCATTTT.

This clonotype was detected many times. This rearrangement joins TRBV5-1 to TRBJ1-1; D is unresolved. V shed 4 bases and J shed 5 bases, with 12 bases lying between them. Germline V gene sequence: CDR1 SGHRS, CDR2 YFSETQ. There are 13 residues in the CDR3. The CDR3 DNA reads TGCGCCAGCAGCCTGGGGAGCAGGACTGAAGCTTTCTTT. Translation gives CASSLGSRTEAFF.

A note on this clonotype: Germline is not matched at one junction end, which may reflect a read error. CDR3 loop: CASSPGTASTNEKLLF. CDR3 bases: TGCGCCAGCAGCCCAGGGACAGCGTCAACTAATGAAAAACTGCTTTTT. The chain has TRBV4-3 and TRBJ1-4, with TRBD1 matching over 7 bases. Per the germline V gene, CDR1 is LGHNA and CDR2 is YSLEER. The CDR3 sequence is 16 residues long.

This clonotype occurred many times. The chain links TRBV20-1 to TRBJ2-5; D might be TRBD2 (6 bases). Per germline, CDR1 DFQATT and CDR2 SNEGSKA (reference sequence). The CDR3 is 16 residues long. Trimming removed 0 bases at V and 1 base at J, with 15 bases between. The CDR3 loop is CSARDLRGLLQETQYF. Written as DNA, the CDR3 is TGCAGTGCTAGAGATCTTCGGGGACTTCTCCAAGAGACCCAGTACTTC.

V usage is TRBV6-5 and J usage is TRBJ2-2; D is ambiguous. The germline CDR1 and CDR2 sequences are MNHEY and SVGAGI. This CDR3 spans 14 amino acids. V was trimmed by 2 bases and J by 2 bases, leaving 6 bases between them. The CDR3 DNA follows: TGTGCCAGCAGTTACGGGATCAACACCGGGGAGCTGTTTTTT. Protein product: CASSYGINTGELFF.

Notes on this clonotype: This may come from a read error, since a much larger clone is one base off. The J gene is TRBJ2-1, the V gene TRBV19; D not resolved. CDR3 size: 14 residues. Germline CDR1 and CDR2: LNHDA and SQIVND (reference sequence). This CDR3 is CASSIGGPYNEQSF. Here the CDR3 DNA reads TGTGCCAGTAGTATAGGGGGTCCCTACAATGAGCAGTCCTTC.

This clonotype was counted between two and nine times. The rearrangement links TRBV20-1 to TRBJ2-7, with TRBD1 matching 10 bases. After removal of 3 bases from V and 6 bases from J, the junction contained 8 bases not matched to a gene. Germline loops: CDR1 DFQATT, CDR2 SNEGSKA (reference sequence). The CDR3 spans 14 residues. Here the CDR3 reads CSARLRDRGFEQYF. For the CDR3, the DNA is TGCAGTGCTAGGCTCCGGGACAGGGGCTTCGAGCAGTACTTC.

This clonotype came up many times. The rearrangement uses TRBV7-6 and TRBJ2-3; 7 bases match TRBD1. Losses at the gene ends were 5 bases for V and 0 bases for J; bases not matched to a gene: 8. This CDR3 spans 16 amino acids. Germline V lookup: CDR1 SGHVS, CDR2 FNYEAQ. The DNA for the CDR3 is TGTGCCAGCAGCCCTACCCAGGGGGATAGCACAGATACGCAGTATTTT. Translation: CASSPTQGDSTDTQYF.

This clonotype showed up many times. The CDR3 DNA follows: TGCAGCGTGAGCGGGAGACAAGGTGAGCAGTTCTTC. Encoded protein: CSVSGRQGEQFF. V is TRBV29-1 and J is TRBJ2-1; TRBD2 agrees at 8 bases. CDR3 size: 12 residues. Trimming cost V 6 bases and J 9 bases; bases outside gene matches: 7. Germline loops: CDR1 SQVTM, CDR2 ANQGSEA.

A word on this clonotype: A read error may explain this, as a much larger clone is one base away. V usage is TRBV12-3 or TRBV12-4 and J usage is TRBJ1-1; D remains ambiguous. V lost 6 bases, J lost 3 bases, and 17 bases lay in between. The CDR3 totals 15 residues. The CDR3 DNA sequence: TGTGCCAGCAGAACGGGAAAGCAGATGTACACTGAAGCTTTCTTT. This codes for CASRTGKQMYTEAFF.

This clonotype was observed many times. The DNA for the CDR3 is TGTGCCAGCAGCCCACCCCAAGGGTTCGATGGAGCTTTCTTT. The encoded protein is CASSPPQGFDGAFF. The chain links TRBV7-9 to TRBJ1-1; D uncertain. V was trimmed by 5 bases and J by 10 bases, leaving 20 bases between them. Per the germline V gene, CDR1 is SEHNR and CDR2 is FQNEAQ (reference sequence). This CDR3 region has 14 residues.

This clonotype was observed a handful of times. CDR3 sequence: CASSLEGPRWNSYNEQFF. CDR3 DNA: TGTGCCAGCAGCTTAGAGGGACCCCGATGGAACTCCTACAATGAGCAGTTCTTC. V usage is TRBV7-9 and J usage is TRBJ2-1; the D gene could be TRBD1 or TRBD2 (5 bases each). V was trimmed by 1 base and J by 0 bases, leaving 16 bases between them. CDR1 is SEHNR, CDR2 FQNEAQ, per germline (reference sequence). CDR3 length equals 18 residues.

In its sample, this clonotype was seen a few times. The chain is built from TRBV30 and TRBJ1-1; no clear D. Germline CDR1 reads GTSNPN; CDR2 reads SVGIG (reference sequence). V was pared by 0 bases and J by 0 bases, with 8 bases between. CDR3 length: 14 amino acids. The DNA for the CDR3 is TGTGCCTGGAGTGTTTCCGGGATGAACACTGAAGCTTTCTTT. Its protein product is CAWSVSGMNTEAFF. The full variable domain, rest sourced from reference TRBV30 and TRBJ1-1, is SQTIHQWPATLVQPVGSPLSLECTVEGTSNPNLYWYRQAAGRGLQLLFYSVGIGQISSEVPQNLSASRPQDRQFILSSKKLLLSDSGFYLCAWSVSGMNTEAFFGQGTRLTVV.

In this sample, this clonotype turned up many times. This sequence joins TRBV24-1 and TRBJ2-2; perhaps TRBD1 as D (6 bases). From germline, CDR1 is KGHDR and CDR2 SFDVKD. Trimming took 0 bases from V and 2 from J, leaving 12 bases between them. CDR3 size: 17 residues. As DNA, the CDR3 is TGTGCCACCAGTGATTTGCAGGGGACACCCAACACCGGGGAGCTGTTTTTT. It is translated as CATSDLQGTPNTGELFF.

The genes are TRBV4-3 and TRBJ2-2, with 8 bases lining up with TRBD1. In germline, CDR1 is LGHNA, CDR2 YSLEER. The CDR3 runs 16 residues. Trimming took 3 bases from V and 3 from J; bases not matched to a gene: 6. The CDR3 region has the DNA TGCGCCAGCAGCCAGGACAGGGCGTCGCACACCGGGGAGCTGTTTTTT. Translating gives CASSQDRASHTGELFF.